The 28 T cell receptor beta chains below come from one sample, sequenced in a study of cytomegalovirus exposure and HLA in healthy donors. With 60 Vbeta and 13 Jbeta primers, the PCR was carried out. Measured with immunoSEQ multiplex PCR; TCRdb has only the in-frame clones, and not every one. The sample consists of some 150,000 clones, approximately 80% of them appearing once. Sequenced material: PBMCs. These TCRs come from a woman aged 35 to 49 in good health and CMV-seronegative.

This clone appeared a few times. V and J are TRBV5-1 and TRBJ1-1, with unresolved D. The CDR3 is made up of 15 amino acids. Trimming removed 1 base from V and 0 bases from J, with 10 bases in between. Germline CDR1 is SGHRS and CDR2 is YFSETQ. In DNA, the CDR3 is TGCGCCAGCAGCTTGTTCGAACAGTTGAACACTGAAGCTTTCTTT. It codes for CASSLFEQLNTEAFF.

The chain carries TRBV7-8 and TRBJ2-4; maybe TRBD2 (6 bases). Trimming took 2 bases from V and 2 from J, leaving 16 bases between them. The CDR3 covers 17 residues. CDR1 and CDR2 (germline): SGHVS, FQNEAQ. Here the CDR3 DNA reads TGTGCCAGCAGCTTATACGGTGAGGGCGGGACCAAAAACATTCAGTACTTC. This gives the protein CASSLYGEGGTKNIQYF.

V is TRBV19 and J is TRBJ2-7; no firm D call. From germline, CDR1 is LNHDA and CDR2 SQIVND (reference sequence). The V and J ends lost 3 bases and 4 bases respectively, with 16 bases between them. The CDR3 is 15 residues long. This CDR3 reads CASSIKVNRRYEQYF. CDR3 sequence (DNA): TGTGCCAGTAGTATTAAGGTGAATAGGCGGTACGAGCAGTACTTC.

The V gene is TRBV7-9, the J gene TRBJ2-7; 9 bases align to TRBD2. J gave up 1 base and V 4 bases, and 2 bases lay outside the gene matches. The germline gives CDR1 SEHNR, CDR2 FQNEAQ (reference sequence). This CDR3 has 14 amino acids. The CDR3 DNA reads TGTGCCAGCAGCTCAGCGGGGGGTTCCTACGAGCAGTACTTC. Translation: CASSSAGGSYEQYF.

This clone was counted between two and nine times. The chain carries TRBV5-4 and TRBJ2-1; D is unresolved. Germline CDR1 SGHNT, CDR2 YYREEE (reference sequence). The CDR3 extends over 11 amino acids. V lost 2 bases, J lost 8 bases, and 5 bases lay in between. The CDR3, as DNA: TGTGCCAGCAGCTTTCGGGATGAGCAGTTCTTC. It yields the protein CASSFRDEQFF.

The CDR3 here is CASNYQGSYEQYF. DNA for the CDR3: TGTGCCAGCAACTACCAGGGGTCCTACGAGCAGTACTTC. V gene TRBV28 combines with J gene TRBJ2-7, with a possible D match to TRBD1 (6 bases). Trimming took off 7 bases at V and 1 base at J, with 11 bases between the two ends. This CDR3 comprises 13 residues. The germline V gene has CDR1 MDHEN and CDR2 SYDVKM.

This clone showed up just a few times. The rearrangement joins TRBV5-1 to TRBJ2-3, with 10 bases fitting TRBD1. The CDR3 has 15 amino acids. CDR1 and CDR2 (germline): SGHRS, YFSETQ. V dropped 4 bases and J dropped 1; count of bases not matched to a gene: 3. The CDR3 DNA follows: TGCGCCAGCAGCACCGGGACAGGGGGCACAGATACGCAGTATTTT. Protein: CASSTGTGGTDTQYF.

The genes are TRBV5-1 and TRBJ2-5; D is possibly TRBD1 (6 bases). Germline V CDR1 and CDR2: SGHRS, YFSETQ. V gave up 6 bases and J gave up 5 bases, with 14 bases separating them. The CDR3 contains 13 residues. The CDR3 spells CASNEQGLETQYF. CDR3 in DNA: TGCGCCAGCAACGAGCAGGGGTTGGAGACCCAGTACTTC.

This sequence joins TRBV11-3 and TRBJ1-2, with D perhaps matching TRBD1 (6 bases). The CDR3 is made up of 13 amino acids. The V and J ends lost 0 bases and 8 bases respectively, with 10 bases between them. The germline CDR1 and CDR2 sequences are SGHNT and YENEEA. CDR3 in amino acids: CASSLDRGEGYTF. The CDR3 DNA reads as TGTGCCAGCAGCTTAGACAGGGGCGAAGGCTACACCTTC.

V gene TRBV2 combines with J gene TRBJ2-7, with a weak D call TRBD1 (5 bases). Germline loops: CDR1 SNHLY, CDR2 FYNNEI. V lost 7 bases, J lost 5 bases, and 18 bases lay in between. The CDR3 contains 14 residues. The CDR3 reads CASTPGTGGDEQYF. CDR3 DNA sequence: TGTGCCAGCACGCCGGGCACAGGTGGTGACGAGCAGTACTTC.

In its sample, this clone was seen a few times. This chain connects TRBV6-4 to TRBJ2-7, with D perhaps TRBD1 (6 bases). The V end was cut by 4 bases, the J end by 4 bases, with 11 bases between. Germline CDR1 is MRHNA and CDR2 is SNTAGT. This CDR3 region has 13 residues. For the CDR3, the DNA is TGTGCCAGCAGTGCCCAGCAGGGGTACGAGCAGTACTTC. Protein sequence: CASSAQQGYEQYF.

The V and J genes are TRBV28 and TRBJ2-6, with 8 bases identical to TRBD1. This CDR3 spans 18 amino acids. Germline lookup yields CDR1 MDHEN and CDR2 SYDVKM. Germline trimming cut 5 bases from V and 0 bases from J; bases unmatched to any gene: 9. CDR3 sequence: CASSPTGTGFSGANVLTF. In DNA, the CDR3 is TGTGCCAGCAGTCCCACCGGGACAGGCTTCTCTGGGGCCAACGTCCTGACTTTC.

The chain joins TRBV6-1 to TRBJ2-7; 10 positions agree with TRBD1. This CDR3 contains 14 residues. CDR1 is MNHNS, CDR2 SASEGT, per germline. Losses at the gene ends were 5 bases for V and 4 bases for J; bases not matched to a gene: 5. The CDR3 here is CASSLTGGDYEQYF. The CDR3 nucleotides are TGTGCCAGCAGTTTGACAGGGGGCGATTACGAGCAGTACTTC.

The chain couples TRBV6-4 to TRBJ1-6; 10 bases map to TRBD1. CDR3 length: 17 residues. In germline, CDR1 is MRHNA, CDR2 SNTAGT. V was pared by 0 bases and J by 8 bases, with 7 bases of the junction left unmatched. Here the CDR3 reads CASSDSSGTGAHSPLHF. The CDR3 DNA reads TGTGCCAGCAGTGACTCTTCTGGGACAGGGGCTCATTCACCCCTCCACTTT.

This chain uses TRBV30 with TRBJ1-2, with D tentatively TRBD1 (5 bases). Trimming stripped 0 bases from V and 2 bases from J, with 10 bases between. Germline loops: CDR1 GTSNPN, CDR2 SVGIG (reference sequence). This CDR3 spans 14 amino acids. Here the CDR3 DNA reads TGTGCCTGGAGTGTTGGAGGGGTGAACTATGGCTACACCTTC. Its protein is CAWSVGGVNYGYTF. Based on the CDR3 plus reference TRBV30 and TRBJ1-2, the full variable domain is SQTIHQWPATLVQPVGSPLSLECTVEGTSNPNLYWYRQAAGRGLQLLFYSVGIGQISSEVPQNLSASRPQDRQFILSSKKLLLSDSGFYLCAWSVGGVNYGYTFGSGTRLTVV.

With regard to this clone: An end of the junction differs from the germline gene, which may be a read error. V is TRBV7-7 and J is TRBJ2-1; a weak D match, TRBD2 (6 bases). There are 15 residues in the CDR3. The germline V gene encodes CDR1 SSHAT and CDR2 FNYEAQ (reference sequence). The CDR3 nucleotides read TGTGCTAGCAGCACGGACGGGAGCTCCTACAATGAGCAGTTCTTC. Its protein is CASSTDGSSYNEQFF.

This clone was picked up one time. V usage is TRBV10-2 and J usage is TRBJ2-3, with D tentatively TRBD1 (5 bases). Between the trimmed V and J ends, which lost 0 bases and 8 bases, there was a span of 9 bases. The CDR3 covers 13 residues. Looked up from germline, CDR1 is WSHSY and CDR2 is SAAADI. DNA for the CDR3: TGCGCCAGCAGTGAGTCGTTAGGGGTTACGCAGTATTTT. It is translated as CASSESLGVTQYF.

V and J are TRBV5-1 and TRBJ2-7, with 8 bases lining up with TRBD2. The germline gives CDR1 SGHRS, CDR2 YFSETQ. The CDR3 length is 13 residues. Losses at the gene ends were 0 bases for V and 7 bases for J; bases not matched to a gene: 3. CDR3 protein: CASSLVAGFEQYF. DNA of the CDR3: TGCGCCAGCAGCTTGGTAGCGGGATTTGAGCAGTACTTC.

This chain uses TRBV5-1 with TRBJ2-1; 10 bases align to TRBD2. V gave up 0 bases and J gave up 7 bases; unmatched junction bases: 13. CDR3 length equals 18 residues. Germline V gene sequence: CDR1 SGHRS, CDR2 YFSETQ. CDR3 amino acids: CASSLVVGSGGAGNEQFF. The CDR3 DNA follows: TGCGCCAGCAGCTTGGTGGTAGGGAGCGGGGGGGCCGGAAATGAGCAGTTCTTC.

This clone was detected a few times. The chain carries TRBV6-4 and TRBJ2-3; D is perhaps TRBD2 (6 bases). This CDR3 is 15 amino acids long. The V gene's germline CDR1 is MRHNA and CDR2 SNTAGT. V was trimmed by 2 bases and J by 0 bases, leaving 9 bases between them. The CDR3 spells CASSDRGMSTDTQYF. CDR3 sequence (DNA): TGTGCCAGCAGTGACCGGGGGATGAGCACAGATACGCAGTATTTT.

V is TRBV5-8 and J is TRBJ1-2; D is uncertain. Per germline, CDR1 SGHTS and CDR2 YDEGEE. Deletions cut 1 base from V and 4 bases from J, with 11 bases between. CDR3 length equals 14 residues. The CDR3 is CASSLLGGSYGYTF. In nucleotides, the CDR3 is TGTGCCAGCAGCTTGTTGGGAGGGTCCTATGGCTACACCTTC.

This clone was detected only once. The V call is TRBV6-5, the J call TRBJ2-1; the D gene is possibly TRBD1 (6 bases). CDR1 MNHEY and CDR2 SVGAGI come from the germline V gene. The CDR3 sequence is 14 residues long. The germline V and J ends were trimmed by 0 bases and 8 bases, with 11 bases remaining between them. The CDR3 bases are TGTGCCAGCAGTTACTCGAGCAGGGGTGATGAGCAGTTCTTC. Its protein product is CASSYSSRGDEQFF.

The genes are TRBV29-1 and TRBJ2-7, with D possibly TRBD2 on 5 matching bases. V was shortened by 2 bases and J by 4 bases, with 12 bases between the two germline ends. The CDR3 has 13 amino acids. Per germline, CDR1 SQVTM and CDR2 ANQGSEA. The CDR3 sequence: CSVELRGNYEQYF. CDR3 DNA sequence: TGCAGCGTTGAACTACGGGGAAATTACGAGCAGTACTTC.

The V and J genes are TRBV6-5 and TRBJ1-3; 7 bases align to TRBD1. Germline trimming cut 4 bases from V and 0 bases from J; bases unmatched to any gene: 6. This CDR3 has 16 amino acids. Germline-derived CDR1 and CDR2 are MNHEY and SVGAGI. CDR3 region: CASSSNRGSSGNTIYF. Written as DNA, the CDR3 is TGTGCCAGCAGTTCCAACAGGGGAAGCTCTGGAAACACCATATATTTT.

The chain couples TRBV6-1 to TRBJ2-3; D might be TRBD1 (6 bases). This CDR3 contains 15 residues. The V end was cut by 1 base, the J end by 0 bases, with 8 bases between. The V gene's germline CDR1 is MNHNS and CDR2 SASEGT. The CDR3 bases are TGTGCCAGCAGTGAAGTAGGGGGTAGCACAGATACGCAGTATTTT. This gives the protein CASSEVGGSTDTQYF.

This rearrangement joins TRBV7-6 to TRBJ2-4, with 8 bases matching TRBD1. The CDR3 runs to 16 residues. After removal of 1 base from V and 0 bases from J, the junction contained 2 bases not matched to a gene. Germline V gene data show CDR1 as SGHVS and CDR2 as FNYEAQ. This CDR3 is CASSLGTGLAKNIQYF. The CDR3, as DNA: TGTGCCAGCAGCTTAGGGACAGGGCTAGCCAAAAACATTCAGTACTTC.

The CDR3 DNA reads TGTGCCAGCAGTTGGACAGGCCAATCCCTTTACGAGCAGTACTTC. This gives the protein CASSWTGQSLYEQYF. J is TRBJ2-7 and V is TRBV27; 7 nucleotides line up with TRBD1. The germline V gene has CDR1 MNHEY and CDR2 SMNVEV (reference sequence). V shed 4 bases, J shed 4 bases, and the junction held 10 bases outside the gene matches. This CDR3 spans 15 amino acids.

The chain couples TRBV25-1 to TRBJ1-4; TRBD1 matches 9 bases. CDR1 and CDR2 (germline): MGHDK, SYGVNS. The CDR3 loop spans 13 amino acids. V trimming: 7 bases; J trimming: 6 bases; junction bases outside the gene matches: 3. The CDR3 here is CASTRTGDEKLFF. The CDR3 DNA is TGTGCCAGCACCCGGACAGGGGATGAAAAACTGTTTTTT.